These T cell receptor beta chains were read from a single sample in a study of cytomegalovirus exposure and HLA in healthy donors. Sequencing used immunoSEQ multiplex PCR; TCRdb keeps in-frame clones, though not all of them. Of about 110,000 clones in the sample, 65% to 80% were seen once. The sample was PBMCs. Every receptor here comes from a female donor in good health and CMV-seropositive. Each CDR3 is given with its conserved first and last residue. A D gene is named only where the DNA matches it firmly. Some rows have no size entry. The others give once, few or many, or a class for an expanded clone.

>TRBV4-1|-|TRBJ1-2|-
CASSQGHEQKYYGYTF
TGCGCCAGCAGCCAAGGTCATGAACAGAAATACTATGGCTACACCTTC
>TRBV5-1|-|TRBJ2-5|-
CASSSRPGGETQYF
TGCGCCAGCAGCTCCCGACCCGGCGGAGAGACCCAGTACTTC
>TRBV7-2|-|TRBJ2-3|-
CASRPIVSYRDTQYF
TGTGCCAGCAGGCCAATAGTGTCCTATCGAGATACGCAGTATTTT
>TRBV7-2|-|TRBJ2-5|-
CASSRYQETQYF
TGTGCCAGCAGCCGGTACCAAGAGACCCAGTACTTC
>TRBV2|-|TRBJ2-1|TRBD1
CASVNRGPQFF
TGTGCCAGCGTGAACAGGGGTCCGCAGTTCTTC
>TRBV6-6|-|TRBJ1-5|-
CASSYRGGNQPQHF
TGTGCCAGCAGTTACAGGGGAGGAAATCAGCCCCAGCATTTT
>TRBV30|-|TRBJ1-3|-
CAWQGSSGNTIYF
TGTGCCTGGCAGGGGAGCTCTGGAAACACCATATATTTT
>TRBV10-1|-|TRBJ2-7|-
CASSASGTGYEQYF
TGCGCCAGCAGTGCCAGCGGTACGGGTTACGAGCAGTACTTC
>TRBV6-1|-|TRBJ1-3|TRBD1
CASSSDRFSGNTIYF
TGTGCCAGCAGTTCGGACAGGTTCTCTGGAAACACCATATATTTT
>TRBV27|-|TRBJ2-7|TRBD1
CASSLRDSAYEQYF
TGTGCCAGCAGTTTAAGGGACAGCGCCTACGAGCAGTACTTC
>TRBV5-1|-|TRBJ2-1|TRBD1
CASSLEGQGAYNEQFF
TGCGCCAGCAGCCTGGAGGGACAGGGGGCTTACAATGAGCAGTTCTTC
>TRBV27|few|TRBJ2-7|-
CASSLRGNYEQYF
TGTGCCAGCAGTTTACGGGGGAACTACGAGCAGTACTTC
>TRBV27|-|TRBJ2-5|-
CASSLSQGLTKETQYF
TGTGCCAGCAGTTTATCCCAGGGGCTAACCAAAGAGACCCAGTACTTC
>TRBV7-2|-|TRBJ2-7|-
CASSLVEVPGGWRRGEQYF
TGTGCCAGCAGCTTAGTTGAGGTTCCTGGAGGATGGCGGCGCGGGGAGCAGTACTTC
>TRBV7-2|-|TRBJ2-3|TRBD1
CASSPRDRATDTQYF
TGTGCCAGCAGCCCCCGGGACAGGGCCACAGATACGCAGTATTTT
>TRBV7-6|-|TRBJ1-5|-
CASSPRGDQPQHF
TGTGCCAGCAGCCCCCGGGGGGATCAGCCCCAGCATTTT
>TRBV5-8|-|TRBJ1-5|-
CASSLEYREGNQPQHF
TGTGCCAGCAGCTTGGAGTACAGGGAAGGCAATCAGCCCCAGCATTTT
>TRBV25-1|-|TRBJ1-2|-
CASGSPGLIYTF
TGTGCCAGCGGGTCACCGGGACTTATTTACACCTTC
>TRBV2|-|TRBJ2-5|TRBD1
CASRVTGAETQYF
TGTGCCAGCAGAGTAACAGGGGCGGAGACCCAGTACTTC
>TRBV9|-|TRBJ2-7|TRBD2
CASSDGTSGRPRQYF
TGTGCCAGCAGCGACGGGACTAGCGGGAGACCGCGGCAGTACTTC
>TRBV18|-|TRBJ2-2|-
CASSQRPTQEPGELFF
TGTGCCAGCTCACAAAGACCTACGCAGGAACCCGGGGAGCTGTTTTTT
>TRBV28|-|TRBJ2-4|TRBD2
CASTPEASGRGFAKNIQYF
TGTGCCAGCACCCCTGAAGCTAGCGGGAGGGGATTCGCCAAAAACATTCAGTACTTC
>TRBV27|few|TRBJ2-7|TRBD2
CASSMVGTSSYEQYF
TGTGCCAGCAGTATGGTTGGGACTAGCTCCTACGAGCAGTACTTC
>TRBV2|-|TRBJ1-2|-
CASSDGGFKSYGYTF
TGTGCCAGCAGTGATGGGGGCTTTAAGAGCTATGGCTACACCTTC
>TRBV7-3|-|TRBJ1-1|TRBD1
CASSLDRARVAEAFF
TGTGCCAGCAGCTTGGACAGGGCGCGCGTTGCTGAAGCTTTCTTT
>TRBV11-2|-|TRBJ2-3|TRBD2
CASSRRLAGSSTDTQYF
TGTGCCAGCAGCCGCCGACTAGCGGGATCTAGCACAGATACGCAGTATTTT
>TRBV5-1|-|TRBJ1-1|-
CASSYFRGRLNTEAFF
TGCGCCAGCAGCTACTTTCGTGGCAGGTTAAACACTGAAGCTTTCTTT
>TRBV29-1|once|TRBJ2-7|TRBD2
CSVEERLAGVEQYF
TGCAGCGTTGAAGAGCGGCTAGCGGGTGTAGAGCAGTACTTC
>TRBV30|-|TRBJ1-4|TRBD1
CAWSAGQGGNEKLFF
TGTGCCTGGAGTGCCGGCCAGGGGGGTAATGAAAAACTGTTTTTT
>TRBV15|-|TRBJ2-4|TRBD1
CATSRARTGQGNIQYF
TGTGCCACCAGCAGAGCCCGGACAGGGCAGGGAAACATTCAGTACTTC
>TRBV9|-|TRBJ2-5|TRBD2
CASSLGGFEETQYF
TGTGCCAGCAGCTTGGGGGGGTTCGAAGAGACCCAGTACTTC